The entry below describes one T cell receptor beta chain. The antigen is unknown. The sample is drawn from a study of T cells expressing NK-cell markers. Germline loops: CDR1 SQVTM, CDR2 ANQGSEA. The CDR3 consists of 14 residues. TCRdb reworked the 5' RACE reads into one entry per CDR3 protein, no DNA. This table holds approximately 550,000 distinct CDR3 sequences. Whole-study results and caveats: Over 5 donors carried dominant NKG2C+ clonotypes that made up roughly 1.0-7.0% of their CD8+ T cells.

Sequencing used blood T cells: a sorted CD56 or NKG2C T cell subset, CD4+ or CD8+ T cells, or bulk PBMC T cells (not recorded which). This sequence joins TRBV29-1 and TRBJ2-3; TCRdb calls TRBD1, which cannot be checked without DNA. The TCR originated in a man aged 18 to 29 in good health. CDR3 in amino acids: CSVEDPEGADTQYF.